This T cell receptor beta chain was captured in a study of blood T cell repertoires in COVID-19. For the study at large: Two negative PCRs, clearance, or symptom resolution had been documented for recovered Cohort 3 donors. Both acute and convalescent COVID-19 samples were obtained from the United States, Italy and Spain.

Each participant's cohort was designated according to participant-reported clinical history. CDR3 length: 11 residues. Per germline, CDR1 DFQATT and CDR2 SNEGSKA (reference sequence). Trimming took off 1 base at V and 9 bases at J, with 7 bases between the two ends. Authors' processing steps: Estimation of nucleated cell counts was performed using reference gene primer amplification. The method was immunoSEQ multiplex PCR; TCRdb's version includes in-frame clones alone and lacks a portion of them. V and J calls and clone size follow that table, whereas D and trimming were derived from the DNA. In the table there are more than 300,000 clones, around 87% of which are singletons. The table lists this clone with a count of one.

Material for sequencing was PBMCs or T cells enriched from blood (not recorded which). The receptor was isolated from a man between 35 and 55 years old in a cohort exposed to, infected with or recovered from COVID-19 (not recorded which). The chain has TRBV20-1 and TRBJ2-1; D unclear. The CDR3 DNA follows: TGCAGTGCTAGAGTTTTTCGTGAGCAGTTCTTC. Protein product: CSARVFREQFF.